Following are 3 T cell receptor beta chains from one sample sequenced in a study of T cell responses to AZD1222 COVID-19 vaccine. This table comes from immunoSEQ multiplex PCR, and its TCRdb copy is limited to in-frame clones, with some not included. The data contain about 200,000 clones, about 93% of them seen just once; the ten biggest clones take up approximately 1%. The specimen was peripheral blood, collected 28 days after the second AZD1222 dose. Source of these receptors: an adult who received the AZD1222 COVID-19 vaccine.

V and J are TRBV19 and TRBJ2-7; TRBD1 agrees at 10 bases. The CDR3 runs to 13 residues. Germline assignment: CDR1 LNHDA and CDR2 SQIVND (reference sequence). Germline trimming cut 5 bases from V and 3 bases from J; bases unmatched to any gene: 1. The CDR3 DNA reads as TGTGCCAGTAGTGGACAGGGGGACTACGAGCAGTACTTC. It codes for CASSGQGDYEQYF.

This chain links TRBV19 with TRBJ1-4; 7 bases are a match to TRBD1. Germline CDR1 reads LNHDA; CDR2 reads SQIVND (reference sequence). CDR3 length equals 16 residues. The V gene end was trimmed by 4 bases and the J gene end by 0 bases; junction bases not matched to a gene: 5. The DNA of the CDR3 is TGTGCCAGTAGTAGGACCGGGACAGCAACTAATGAAAAACTGTTTTTT. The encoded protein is CASSRTGTATNEKLFF.

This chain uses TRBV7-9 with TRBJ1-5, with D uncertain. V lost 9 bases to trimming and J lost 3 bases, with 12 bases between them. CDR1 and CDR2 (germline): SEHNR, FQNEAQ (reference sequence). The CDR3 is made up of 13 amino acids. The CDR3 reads CASTTNPNQPQHF. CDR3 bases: TGTGCCAGTACAACCAACCCCAATCAGCCCCAGCATTTT. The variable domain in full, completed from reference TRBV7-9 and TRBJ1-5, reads DTGVSQNPRHKITKRGQNVTFRCDPISEHNRLYWYRQTLGQGPEFLTYFQNEAQLEKSRLLSDRFSAERPKGSFSTLEIQRTEQGDSAMYLCASTTNPNQPQHFGDGTRLSIL.